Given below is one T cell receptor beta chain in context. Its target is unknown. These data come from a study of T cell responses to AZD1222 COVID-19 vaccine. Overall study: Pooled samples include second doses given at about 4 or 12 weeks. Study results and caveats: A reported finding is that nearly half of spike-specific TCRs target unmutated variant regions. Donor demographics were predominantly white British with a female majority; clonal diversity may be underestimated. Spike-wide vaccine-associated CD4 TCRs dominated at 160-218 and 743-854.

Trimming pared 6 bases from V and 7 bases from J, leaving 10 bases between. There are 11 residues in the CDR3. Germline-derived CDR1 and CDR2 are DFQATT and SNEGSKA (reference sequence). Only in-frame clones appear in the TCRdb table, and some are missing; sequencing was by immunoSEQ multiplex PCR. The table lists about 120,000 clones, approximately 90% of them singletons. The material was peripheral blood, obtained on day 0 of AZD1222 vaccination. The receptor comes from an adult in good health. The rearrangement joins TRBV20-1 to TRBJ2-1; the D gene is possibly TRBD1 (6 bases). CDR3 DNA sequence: TGCAGTGCCGAGAGGGGGAATGAGCAGTTCTTC. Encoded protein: CSAERGNEQFF.